This T cell receptor beta chain was documented in a study of T cells in localized non-small cell lung cancer. Findings of the study overall: In adjacent lung, a median around 57 of the top 100 tumor clones were found.

Data came from immunoSEQ multiplex PCR; TCRdb stores just in-frame clones and leaves some out. Found here are 45,000 or so clones, roughly nine tenths of them singletons; the top ten hold about 11%. This clone occurred once. What it binds is not known. The CDR3 contains 13 residues. Germline-derived CDR1 and CDR2 are MNHNY and SVGAGI (reference sequence). Between the trimmed V and J ends, which lost 4 bases and 5 bases, there was a span of 10 bases. This receptor was identified in a woman aged 35 to 69 with stage II lung adenocarcinoma. V and J are TRBV6-6 and TRBJ2-3; weak D call: TRBD2 (6 bases). Sequenced material: PBMCs, taken before any cancer treatment. CDR3 sequence: CASSLQGGDTQYF. The DNA of the CDR3 is TGTGCCAGCAGTTTGCAGGGAGGAGATACGCAGTATTTT.